This TCR beta chain appears in the sequencing data of a study of blood T cells in healthy people across ages. PCR was performed a second time for about 6 to 12 cycles using a sample-barcoded 5' primer and a J-beta primer mix. Each CDR3 protein is one row after TCRdb ran MiXCR on the 5' RACE reads. The sample contains about 780,000 distinct CDR3 sequences, 35% to 50% of which appear only once. Germline-derived CDR1 and CDR2 are DFQATT and SNEGSKA (reference sequence). This CDR3 contains 16 residues. Trimming at V came to 0 bases and at J to 7 bases, leaving 12 bases not matched to a gene. The sequencing sample was made of blood. This sequence was found in a man aged 80 or over in good health. The chain joins TRBV20-1 to TRBJ2-7, with 10 bases identical to TRBD2. CDR3 bases: TGCAGTGCTAGAGATTACGCTAGCGGGAGTAGGAATGAGCAGTACTTC. This encodes CSARDYASGSRNEQYF.